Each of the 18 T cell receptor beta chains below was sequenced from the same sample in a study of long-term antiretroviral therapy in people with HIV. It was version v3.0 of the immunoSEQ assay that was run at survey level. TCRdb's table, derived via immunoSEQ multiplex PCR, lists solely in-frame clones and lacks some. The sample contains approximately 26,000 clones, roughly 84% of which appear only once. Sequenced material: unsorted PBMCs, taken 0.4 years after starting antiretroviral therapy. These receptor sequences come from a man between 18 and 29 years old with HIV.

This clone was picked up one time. This chain's CDR3 is CASSVGGVGAFF. The CDR3 coding sequence is TGTGCCAGCAGTGTAGGTGGGGTTGGAGCTTTCTTT. V gene TRBV2 combines with J gene TRBJ1-1; unclear D gene. This CDR3 is built from 12 residues. CDR1 is SNHLY and CDR2 is FYNNEI in the germline V gene. Trimming stripped 4 bases from V and 10 bases from J, with 13 bases between.

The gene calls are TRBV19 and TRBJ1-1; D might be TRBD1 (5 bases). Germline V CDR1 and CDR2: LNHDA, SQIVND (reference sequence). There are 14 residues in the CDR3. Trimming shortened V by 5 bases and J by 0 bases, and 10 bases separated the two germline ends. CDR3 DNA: TGTGCCAGTAGTTTTCGGACAATGAACACTGAAGCTTTCTTT. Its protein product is CASSFRTMNTEAFF.

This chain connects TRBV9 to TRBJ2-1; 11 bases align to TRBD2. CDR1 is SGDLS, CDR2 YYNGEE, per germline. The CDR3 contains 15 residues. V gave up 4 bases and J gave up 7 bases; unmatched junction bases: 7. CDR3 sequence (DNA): TGTGCCAGCAGCCTTGCGGGACTAGCGGTGAATGAGCAGTTCTTC. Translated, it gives CASSLAGLAVNEQFF.

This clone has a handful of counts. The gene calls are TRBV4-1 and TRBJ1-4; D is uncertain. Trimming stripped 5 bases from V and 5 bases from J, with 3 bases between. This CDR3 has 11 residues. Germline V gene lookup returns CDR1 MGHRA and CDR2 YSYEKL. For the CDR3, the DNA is TGCGCCAGCAGCTCAAATGAAAAACTGTTTTTT. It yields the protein CASSSNEKLFF.

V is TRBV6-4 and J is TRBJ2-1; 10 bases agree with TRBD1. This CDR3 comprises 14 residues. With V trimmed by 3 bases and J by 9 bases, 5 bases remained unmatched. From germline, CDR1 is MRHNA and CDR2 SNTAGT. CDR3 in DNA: TGTGCCAGCAGTGAAGGGACAGGGGAGGCTGAGCAGTTCTTC. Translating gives CASSEGTGEAEQFF.

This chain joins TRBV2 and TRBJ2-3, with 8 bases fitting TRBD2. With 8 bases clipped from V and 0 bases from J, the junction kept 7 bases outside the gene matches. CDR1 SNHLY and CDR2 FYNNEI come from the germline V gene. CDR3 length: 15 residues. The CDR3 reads CASRPTSGSTDTQYF. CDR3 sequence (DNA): TGTGCCAGCCGCCCTACTAGCGGAAGCACAGATACGCAGTATTTT.

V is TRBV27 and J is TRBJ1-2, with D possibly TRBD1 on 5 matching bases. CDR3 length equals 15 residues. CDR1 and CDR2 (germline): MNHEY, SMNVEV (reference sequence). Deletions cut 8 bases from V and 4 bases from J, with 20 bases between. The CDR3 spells CASGRLTERSYGYTF. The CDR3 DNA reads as TGTGCCAGCGGAAGGCTGACAGAACGGTCCTATGGCTACACCTTC.

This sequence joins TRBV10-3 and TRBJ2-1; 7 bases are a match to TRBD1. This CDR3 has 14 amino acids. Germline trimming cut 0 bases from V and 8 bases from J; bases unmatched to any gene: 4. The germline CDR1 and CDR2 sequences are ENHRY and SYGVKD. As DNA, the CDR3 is TGTGCCATCAGTGAGTCAGGACAGGTCGATGAGCAGTTCTTC. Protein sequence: CAISESGQVDEQFF.

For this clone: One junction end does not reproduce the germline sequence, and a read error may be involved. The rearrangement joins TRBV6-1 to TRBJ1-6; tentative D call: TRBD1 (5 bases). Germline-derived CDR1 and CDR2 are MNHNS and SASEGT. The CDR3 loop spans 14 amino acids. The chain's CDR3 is CASSEDSYNSPLHF. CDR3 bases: TGTGCCAGCAGCGAAGACAGCTATAATTCACCCCTCCACTTT.

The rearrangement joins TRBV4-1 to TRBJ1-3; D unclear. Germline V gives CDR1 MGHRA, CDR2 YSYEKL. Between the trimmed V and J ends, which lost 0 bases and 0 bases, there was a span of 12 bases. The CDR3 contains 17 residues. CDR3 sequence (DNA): TGCGCCAGCAGCCAAGATAGAGGCGTCCACTCTGGAAACACCATATATTTT. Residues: CASSQDRGVHSGNTIYF.

DNA of the CDR3: TGTGCCAGCAGTTTCCGGGGCTCCTACGAGCAGTACTTC. It codes for CASSFRGSYEQYF. V usage is TRBV27 and J usage is TRBJ2-7, with D possibly being TRBD2 (5 bases). The CDR3 runs 13 residues. Trimming took 3 bases from V and 0 from J, leaving 6 bases between them. Germline CDR1 MNHEY, CDR2 SMNVEV (reference sequence).

CDR3 sequence (DNA): TGTGCCAGCAGCCCTGCCCTCGGGGGTGTCAATGAGCAGTTCTTC. Translation: CASSPALGGVNEQFF. This chain connects TRBV4-2 to TRBJ2-1, with a possible D match to TRBD2 (6 bases). V was pared by 4 bases and J by 6 bases, with 16 bases between. Germline CDR1 reads LGHNA; CDR2 reads YNFKEQ. The CDR3 spans 15 residues.

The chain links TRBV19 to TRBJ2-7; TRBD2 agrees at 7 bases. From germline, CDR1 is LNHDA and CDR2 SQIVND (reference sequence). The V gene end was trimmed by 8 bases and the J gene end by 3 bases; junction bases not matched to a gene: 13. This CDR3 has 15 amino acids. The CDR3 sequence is CASGAGAGYGYEQYF. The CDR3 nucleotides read TGTGCCAGTGGTGCGGGAGCGGGATATGGCTACGAGCAGTACTTC.

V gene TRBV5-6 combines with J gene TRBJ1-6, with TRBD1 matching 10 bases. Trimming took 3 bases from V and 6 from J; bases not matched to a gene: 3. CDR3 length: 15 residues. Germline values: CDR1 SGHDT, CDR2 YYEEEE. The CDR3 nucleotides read TGTGCCAGCAGCTACGGGGACAGGGGTAATTCACCCCTCCACTTT. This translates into CASSYGDRGNSPLHF.

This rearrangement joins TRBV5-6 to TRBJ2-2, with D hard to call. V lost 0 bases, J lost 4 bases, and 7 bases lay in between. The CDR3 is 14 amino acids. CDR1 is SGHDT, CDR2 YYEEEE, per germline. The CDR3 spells CASSLAGSTGELFF. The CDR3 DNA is TGTGCCAGCAGCTTGGCAGGCTCCACCGGGGAGCTGTTTTTT.

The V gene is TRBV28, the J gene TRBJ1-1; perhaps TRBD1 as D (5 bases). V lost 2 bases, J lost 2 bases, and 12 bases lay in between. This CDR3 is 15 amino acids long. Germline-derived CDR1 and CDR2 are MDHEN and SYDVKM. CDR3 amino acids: CASSLDGTQNTEAFF. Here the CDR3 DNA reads TGTGCCAGCAGTTTAGATGGGACCCAAAACACTGAAGCTTTCTTT.

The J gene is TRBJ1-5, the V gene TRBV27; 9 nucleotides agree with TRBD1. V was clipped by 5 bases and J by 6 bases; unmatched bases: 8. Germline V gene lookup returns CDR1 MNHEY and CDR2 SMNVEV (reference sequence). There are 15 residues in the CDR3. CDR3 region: CASSPRDRAGQPQHF. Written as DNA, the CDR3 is TGTGCCAGCAGTCCCCGGGACAGGGCCGGTCAGCCCCAGCATTTT.

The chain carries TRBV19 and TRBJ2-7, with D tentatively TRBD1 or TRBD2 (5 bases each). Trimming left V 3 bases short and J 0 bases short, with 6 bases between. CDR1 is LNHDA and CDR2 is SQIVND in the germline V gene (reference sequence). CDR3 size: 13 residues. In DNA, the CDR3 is TGTGCCAGTAGTATTGGGGGCTCCTACGAGCAGTACTTC. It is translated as CASSIGGSYEQYF.